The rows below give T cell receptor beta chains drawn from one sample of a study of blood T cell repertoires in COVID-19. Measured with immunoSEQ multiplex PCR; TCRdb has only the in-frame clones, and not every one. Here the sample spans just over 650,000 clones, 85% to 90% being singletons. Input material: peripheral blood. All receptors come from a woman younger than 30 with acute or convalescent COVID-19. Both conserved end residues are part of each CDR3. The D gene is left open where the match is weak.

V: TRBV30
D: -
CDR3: CAWSRRGEQYF

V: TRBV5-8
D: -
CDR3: CASSLRREVRTNTEAFF

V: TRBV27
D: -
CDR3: CASSLSPQGPGAQYF

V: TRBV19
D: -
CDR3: CASSLVQFTGELFF

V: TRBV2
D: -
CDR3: CASSGTRSNQPQHF

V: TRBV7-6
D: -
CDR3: CASSFPTGFSGANVLTF

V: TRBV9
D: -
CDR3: CASTDGGGNTIYF

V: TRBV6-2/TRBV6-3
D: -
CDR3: CASSNTYEQYF

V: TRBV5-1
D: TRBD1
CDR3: CASSSEWTGFNEQFF

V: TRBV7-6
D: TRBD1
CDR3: CASSLLGQNLNTEAFF

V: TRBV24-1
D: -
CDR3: CATSDPLSRGGYTF

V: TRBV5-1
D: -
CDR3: CASSAGLIYGYTF

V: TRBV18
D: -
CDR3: CASSPPFSSNTEAFF

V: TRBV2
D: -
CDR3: CASSTNGGETQYF

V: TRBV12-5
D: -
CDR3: CASGLVVGRGSNTEAFF

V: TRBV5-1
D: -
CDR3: CASSKDFTEAFF

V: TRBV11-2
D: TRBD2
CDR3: CASSSLGEGFFYEQYF

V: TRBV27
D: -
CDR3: CASSEFRGHRYYGYTF

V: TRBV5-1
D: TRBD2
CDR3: CASSFAGVTSYEQYF

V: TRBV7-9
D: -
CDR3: CASSSLGRTDTYEQYF

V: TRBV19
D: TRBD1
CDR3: CASSGRQGLNTEAFF

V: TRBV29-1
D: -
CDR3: CSVEYPGLTADTEAFF

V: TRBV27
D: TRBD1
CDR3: CASSIRDRGNSPLHF

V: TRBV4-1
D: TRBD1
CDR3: CASSQEGQGTAYGYTF

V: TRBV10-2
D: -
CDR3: CASSEIEGILRDGYTF

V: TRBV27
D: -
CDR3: CASSSPPRSREQFF

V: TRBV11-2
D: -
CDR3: CASSLVFTGELFF